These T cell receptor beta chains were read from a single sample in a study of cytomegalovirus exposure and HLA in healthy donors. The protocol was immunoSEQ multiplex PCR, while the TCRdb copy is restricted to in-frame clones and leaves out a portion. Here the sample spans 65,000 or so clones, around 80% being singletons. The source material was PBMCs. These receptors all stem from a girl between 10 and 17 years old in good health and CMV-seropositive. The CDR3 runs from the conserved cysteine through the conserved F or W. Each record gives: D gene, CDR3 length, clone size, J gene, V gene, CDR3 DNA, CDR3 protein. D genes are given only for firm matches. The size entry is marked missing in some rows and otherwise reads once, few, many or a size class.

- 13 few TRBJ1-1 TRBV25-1 TGTGCCAGCAGTGAGGCAATGAACACTGAAGCTTTCTTT CASSEAMNTEAFF
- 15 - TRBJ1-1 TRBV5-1 TGCGCCAGCAGCGCGGGGACGGCCATGAACACTGAAGCTTTCTTT CASSAGTAMNTEAFF
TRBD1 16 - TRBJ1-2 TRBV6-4 TGTGCCAGCAGTGGCCCGGACAGGGAAGGGGTCTATGGCTACACCTTC CASSGPDREGVYGYTF
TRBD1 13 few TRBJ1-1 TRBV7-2 TGTGCCAGCAGCACACAGGGGAGCTCTGAAGCTTTCTTT CASSTQGSSEAFF
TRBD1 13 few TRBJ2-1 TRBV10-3 TGTGCCATCAGCCGGGACAGGGACAATGAGCAGTTCTTC CAISRDRDNEQFF
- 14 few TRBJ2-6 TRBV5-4 TGTGCCAGCAGCAGCGAGGCAGGGGCCAACGTCCTGACTTTC CASSSEAGANVLTF
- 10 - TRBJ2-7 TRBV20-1 TGCAGTTCTCAGTACTACGAGCAGTACTTC CSSQYYEQYF
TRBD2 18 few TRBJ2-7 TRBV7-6 TGTGCCAGCAGCTTAGCGGAACTAGCGGGAGCTCAACGCTACGAGCAGTACTTC CASSLAELAGAQRYEQYF
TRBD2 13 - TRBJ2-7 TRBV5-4 TGTGCCAGCAGGACTAGCGGCTCCTACGAGCAGTACTTC CASRTSGSYEQYF
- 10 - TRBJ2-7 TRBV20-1 TGCAGTGCTACCAACTACGAGCAGTACTTC CSATNYEQYF
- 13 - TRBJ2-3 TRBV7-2 TGTGCCAGCAGCTTCCAACGGGACTATACGCAGTATTTT CASSFQRDYTQYF
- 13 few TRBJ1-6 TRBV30 TGTGCCTGGAGTCTCAGGGGTAATTCACCCCTCCACTTT CAWSLRGNSPLHF
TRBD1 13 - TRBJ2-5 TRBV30 TGTGCCTGGAGAGAGGGGGCAGAAGAGACCCAGTACTTC CAWREGAEETQYF
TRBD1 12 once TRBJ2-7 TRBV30 TGTGCCTCCGGGACAGACTCCTACGAGCAGTACTTC CASGTDSYEQYF
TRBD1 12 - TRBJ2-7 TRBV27 TGTGCCAGCAGGGCAGGGGGCTACCGACAGTACTTC CASRAGGYRQYF
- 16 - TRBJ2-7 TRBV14 TGTGCCAGCAGCCAACAAGTGGGGGTTGGGGGGAACGAGCAGTACTTC CASSQQVGVGGNEQYF
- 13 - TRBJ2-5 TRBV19 TGTGCCAGTAGTACCGGGACTGTAGAGACCCAGTACTTC CASSTGTVETQYF
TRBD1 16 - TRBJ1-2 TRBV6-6 TGTGCCAGCAGTTACCGACGGGACAGGGGGCCCGGTGGCTACACCTTC CASSYRRDRGPGGYTF
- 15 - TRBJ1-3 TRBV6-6 TGTGCCAGCAAACTTGCGATTACCTCTGGAAACACCATATATTTT CASKLAITSGNTIYF
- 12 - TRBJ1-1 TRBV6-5 TGTGCCAGCGGGGGGTCAGGCACTGAAGCTTTCTTT CASGGSGTEAFF
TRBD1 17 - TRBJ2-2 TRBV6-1 TGTGCCAGCAGTGGGGTGGCAGGGGGCCGATACACCGGGGAGCTGTTTTTT CASSGVAGGRYTGELFF
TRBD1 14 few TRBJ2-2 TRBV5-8 TGTGCCAGGGCGACAGGGCCGATCACCGGGGAGCTGTTTTTT CARATGPITGELFF
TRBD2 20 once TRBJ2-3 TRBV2 TGTGCCAGCCTAAACTACTATGCGGGAGGGAAAGTATCTAGCACAGATACGCAGTATTTT CASLNYYAGGKVSSTDTQYF
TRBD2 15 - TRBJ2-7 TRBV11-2 TGTGCCAGCAGCTTCCTTGGCGGGAGCTCCTACGAGCAGTACTTC CASSFLGGSSYEQYF
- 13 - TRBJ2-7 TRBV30 TGTGCCTGGAGTGTAGGTCGGGGCTACGAGCAGTACTTC CAWSVGRGYEQYF
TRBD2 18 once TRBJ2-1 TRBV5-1 TGCGCCAGCAGCTTGGCCAAACTAGCGGGAGGGCCGAGAGAAGAGCAGTTCTTC CASSLAKLAGGPREEQFF
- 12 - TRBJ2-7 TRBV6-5 TGTGCCAGCAAATTAGGGGTCTACGAGCAGTACTTC CASKLGVYEQYF
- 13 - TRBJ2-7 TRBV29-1 TGCAGCGTTGCTAGCCGGGCCTCCTACGAGCAGTACTTC CSVASRASYEQYF
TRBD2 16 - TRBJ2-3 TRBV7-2 TGTGCCAGCAGCTTTCCAGCGGGAGGGCCTTGGGATACGCAGTATTTT CASSFPAGGPWDTQYF
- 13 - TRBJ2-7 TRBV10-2 TGCGCCAGCAGTTCGGACAGCGAACACGAGCAGTACTTC CASSSDSEHEQYF
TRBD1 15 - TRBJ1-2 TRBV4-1 TGCGCCAGCAGCCGATTATACAGGGGTCGTCAAGGCTACACCTTC CASSRLYRGRQGYTF
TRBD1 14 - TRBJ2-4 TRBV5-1 TGCGCCAGCAGCTTCAGCGGACAGGGTGACATTCAGTACTTC CASSFSGQGDIQYF
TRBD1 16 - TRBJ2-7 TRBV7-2 TGTGCCAGCAGCAAAGGGACAGGTTTGCCCTCCTACGAGCAGTACTTC CASSKGTGLPSYEQYF
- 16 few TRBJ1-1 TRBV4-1 TGCGCCAGCAGCCAAGATCTTGGAGGGCGGAACACTGAAGCTTTCTTT CASSQDLGGRNTEAFF
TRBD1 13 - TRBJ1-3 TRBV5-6 TGTGCCAGCACGGACAGGGGCGGAAACACCATATATTTT CASTDRGGNTIYF
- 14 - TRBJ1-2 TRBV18 TGTGCCAGCTCACCACCTAACGGGGGTATAGGCTACACCTTC CASSPPNGGIGYTF
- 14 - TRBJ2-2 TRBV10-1 TGCGCCAGCAGTTTGACAGAGAACACCGGGGAGCTGTTTTTT CASSLTENTGELFF
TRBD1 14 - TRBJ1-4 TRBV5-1 TGCGCCAGCAGCCCACGACAGGGCAATGAAAAACTGTTTTTT CASSPRQGNEKLFF
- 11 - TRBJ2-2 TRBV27 TGTGCCAGCAGCCGCGGCGGGGAGCTGTTTTTT CASSRGGELFF
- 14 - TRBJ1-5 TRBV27 TGTGCCAGCAGTTTATCGTCGGGGGATCAGCCCCAGCATTTT CASSLSSGDQPQHF
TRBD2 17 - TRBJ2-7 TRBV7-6 TGTGCCAGCGAGCGAGGACTAGCGGGACCCTCCTCCTACGAGCAGTACTTC CASERGLAGPSSYEQYF
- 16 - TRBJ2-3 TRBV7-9 TGTGCCGGTAGAAACCTCCGGGGACTTAACACAGATACGCAGTATTTT CAGRNLRGLNTDTQYF
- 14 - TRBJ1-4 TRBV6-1 TGTGCCAGCAGGGGGCCAACTTATAATGAAAAACTGTTTTTT CASRGPTYNEKLFF
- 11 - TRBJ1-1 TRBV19 TGTGCCAGTAGTAAATTATCCTTAGCTTTCTTT CASSKLSLAFF
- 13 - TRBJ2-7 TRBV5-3 TGTGCCAGAAGCTTCCGGTGTTTCTACGAGCAGTACTTC CARSFRCFYEQYF
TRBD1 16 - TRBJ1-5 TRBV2 TGTGCCAGCGGGATGGGGGGACAGGGATTTAATCAGCCCCAGCATTTT CASGMGGQGFNQPQHF
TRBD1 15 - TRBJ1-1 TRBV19 TGTGCCAGTAGTAGAGGGGACAGCCTGAACACTGAAGCTTTCTTT CASSRGDSLNTEAFF
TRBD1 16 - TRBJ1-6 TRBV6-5 TGTGCCAGCAGTTACCCGGAGGACAGGGCTAATTCACCCCTCCACTTT CASSYPEDRANSPLHF
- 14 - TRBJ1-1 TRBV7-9 TGTGCCAGCAGCTTGGGGGAGGAGAACACTGAAGCTTTCTTT CASSLGEENTEAFF
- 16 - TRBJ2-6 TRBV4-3 TGCGCCAGCAGCCAAGACAGGGGCAGTGGGGCCAACGTCCTGACTTTC CASSQDRGSGANVLTF
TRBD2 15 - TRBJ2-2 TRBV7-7 TGTGCTAGCAGCTTATCGGGACTAGCATCTGGGGAGCTGTTTTTT CASSLSGLASGELFF
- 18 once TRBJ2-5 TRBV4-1 TGCGCCAGCAGCCAAGATCCGGCTGGGGGACTTGAGAGAGAGACCCAGTACTTC CASSQDPAGGLERETQYF
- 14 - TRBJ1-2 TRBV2 TGTGCCAGCAGTCCTTCAGTCGCTAACTATGGCTACACCTTC CASSPSVANYGYTF
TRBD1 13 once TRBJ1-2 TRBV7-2 TGTGCCAGCAGCTTAGTACGGCAGGGGGCGTCCACCTTC CASSLVRQGASTF
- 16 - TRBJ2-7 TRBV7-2 TGTGCCAGCAGCCCATCCGGGACATACTCCGCCTACGAGCAGTACTTC CASSPSGTYSAYEQYF